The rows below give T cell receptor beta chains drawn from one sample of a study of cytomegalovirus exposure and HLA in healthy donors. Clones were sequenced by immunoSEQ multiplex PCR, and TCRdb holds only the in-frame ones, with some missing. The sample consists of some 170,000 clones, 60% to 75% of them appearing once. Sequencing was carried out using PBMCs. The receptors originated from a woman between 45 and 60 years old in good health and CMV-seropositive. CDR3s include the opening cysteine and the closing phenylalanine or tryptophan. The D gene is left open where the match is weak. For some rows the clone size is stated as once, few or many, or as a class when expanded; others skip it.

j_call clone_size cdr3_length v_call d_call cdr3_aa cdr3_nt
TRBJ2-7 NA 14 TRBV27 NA CASSQVTPPGEQYF TGTGCCAGCAGCCAGGTCACCCCTCCTGGAGAGCAGTACTTC
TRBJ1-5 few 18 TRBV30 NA CAWSVSLDRYGGNQPQHF TGTGCCTGGAGTGTTAGCCTCGACAGGTACGGAGGCAATCAGCCCCAGCATTTT
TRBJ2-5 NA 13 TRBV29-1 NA CSVEVSEEETQYF TGCAGCGTTGAAGTGTCAGAGGAAGAGACCCAGTACTTC
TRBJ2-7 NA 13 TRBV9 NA CASSVSSQTEQYF TGTGCCAGCAGCGTATCATCACAGACCGAGCAGTACTTC
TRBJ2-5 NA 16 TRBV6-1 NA CASSELYRSVRATQYF TGTGCCAGCAGTGAATTATACCGATCCGTTCGAGCGACCCAGTACTTC
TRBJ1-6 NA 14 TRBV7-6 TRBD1 CASSFDRGDSPLHF TGTGCCAGCAGCTTTGACAGGGGAGATTCACCCCTCCACTTT
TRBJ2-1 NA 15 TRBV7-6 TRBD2 CASTLLAGGNNEQFF TGTGCCAGCACCTTACTAGCGGGGGGAAACAATGAGCAGTTCTTC
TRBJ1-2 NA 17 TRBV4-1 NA CASSHHLTGKAFYGYTF TGCGCCAGCAGCCACCACCTTACAGGGAAGGCTTTCTATGGCTACACCTTC
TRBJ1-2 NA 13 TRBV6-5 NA CASSYPGDYGYTF TGTGCCAGCAGTTACCCAGGGGACTATGGCTACACCTTC
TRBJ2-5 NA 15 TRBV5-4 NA CASSLKSGIEETQYF TGTGCCAGCAGCTTGAAGTCCGGGATTGAGGAGACCCAGTACTTC
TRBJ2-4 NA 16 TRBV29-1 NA CSVLPGGGQAKNIQYF TGCAGCGTTCTGCCTGGGGGAGGCCAAGCCAAAAACATTCAGTACTTC
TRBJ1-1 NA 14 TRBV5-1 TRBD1 CASSSVGQGSEAFF TGCGCCTCAAGTTCTGTGGGACAGGGGTCTGAAGCTTTCTTT
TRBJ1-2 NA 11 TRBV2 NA CASIRGYGYTF TGTGCCAGCATCAGGGGCTATGGCTACACCTTC
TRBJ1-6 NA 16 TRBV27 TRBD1 CASSRGPTGLTSPLHF TGTGCCAGCAGTAGGGGGCCGACAGGGTTAACTTCACCCCTCCACTTT
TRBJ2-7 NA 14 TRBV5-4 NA CASTFGASAYEQYF TGTGCCAGCACCTTCGGAGCTTCAGCCTACGAGCAGTACTTC
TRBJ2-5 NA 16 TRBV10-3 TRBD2 CAIAAPGGGYQETQYF TGTGCCATAGCCGCCCCTGGCGGGGGGTACCAAGAGACCCAGTACTTC
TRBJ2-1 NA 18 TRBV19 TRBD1 CASSLGTAGGRAYNEQFF TGTGCCAGTAGTCTGGGGACAGCAGGGGGTAGGGCCTACAATGAGCAGTTCTTC
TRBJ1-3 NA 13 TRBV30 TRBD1 CAWNRGLGNTIYF TGTGCCTGGAACAGGGGCCTCGGAAACACCATATATTTT
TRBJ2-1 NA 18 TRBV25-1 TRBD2 CASSPPVGGGASRGEQFF TGTGCCAGCAGTCCCCCGGTGGGCGGGGGAGCATCAAGGGGTGAGCAGTTCTTC
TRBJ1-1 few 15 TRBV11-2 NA CASSPGRGGNTEAFF TGTGCCAGCAGCCCCGGTAGGGGCGGGAACACTGAAGCTTTCTTT
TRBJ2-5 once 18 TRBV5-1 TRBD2 CASSLGPGGSDYQETQYF TGCGCCAGCAGCTTGGGCCCCGGGGGGTCAGATTACCAAGAGACCCAGTACTTC
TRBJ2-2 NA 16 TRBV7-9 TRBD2 CASSLGTSRGTGELFF TGTGCCAGCAGCTTAGGGACTAGCCGGGGCACCGGGGAGCTGTTTTTT
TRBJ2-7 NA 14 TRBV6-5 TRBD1 CASSRGQGGYEQYF TGTGCCAGCAGCCGAGGACAGGGCGGATACGAGCAGTACTTC
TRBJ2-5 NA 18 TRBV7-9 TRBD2 CASSSLRLAGGDQETQYF TGTGCCAGCAGCTCCCTACGACTAGCGGGGGGTGACCAAGAGACCCAGTACTTC
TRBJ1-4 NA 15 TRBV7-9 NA CASSLIGQSNEKLFF TGTGCCAGCAGCTTAATCGGACAATCTAATGAAAAACTGTTTTTT
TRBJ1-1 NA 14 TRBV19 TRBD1 CASRGQNMNTEAFF TGTGCCAGTAGGGGACAGAACATGAACACTGAAGCTTTCTTT
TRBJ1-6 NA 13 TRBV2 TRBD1 CASHRGQSSPLHF TGTGCCAGCCACAGGGGGCAGAGTTCACCCCTCCACTTT
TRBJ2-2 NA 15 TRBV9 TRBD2 CASSERGSNTGELFF TGTGCCAGCAGCGAGCGGGGATCGAACACCGGGGAGCTGTTTTTT
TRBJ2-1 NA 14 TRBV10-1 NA CASSESMGASEQFF TGCGCCAGCAGTGAGTCGATGGGGGCCAGTGAGCAGTTCTTC